The clone carrying this T cell receptor beta chain occurred once. The Seattle patients joined while their infection was active and were tracked longitudinally afterward. The CDR3 covers 15 residues. The germline gives CDR1 SGHNT, CDR2 YYREEE (reference sequence). Unmatched junction bases numbered 9, after V lost 2 bases and J lost 7 bases. This sample stems from a study of blood T cell repertoires in COVID-19. Sequencing was performed with immunoSEQ multiplex PCR; in TCRdb, only in-frame clones are kept and a portion is missing. The table has about 120,000 clones, 85% to 90% seen once. The chain couples TRBV5-4 to TRBJ1-2; 9 bases agree with TRBD1. This TCR was sampled from a woman aged 60-70 years with COVID-19, enrolled during active disease. The sequenced material came from peripheral blood. CDR3 DNA: TGTGCCAGCAGCTTACCTTCGACAGGGGGGTTTGGCTACACCTTC. Translated: CASSLPSTGGFGYTF. Full variable domain (remainder filled in from reference TRBV5-4 and TRBJ1-2): ETGVTQSPTHLIKTRGQQVTLRCSSQSGHNTVSWYQQALGQGPQFIFQYYREEENGRGNFPPRFSGLQFPNYSSELNVNALELDDSALYLCASSLPSTGGFGYTFGSGTRLTVV.